A single T cell receptor beta chain is shown here with its context. Its antigen is as yet unknown. This CDR3 spans 15 amino acids. Trimming took 4 bases from V and 0 from J; bases not matched to a gene: 2. CDR1 is LGHNA, CDR2 YNFKEQ, per germline. The assay was immunoSEQ multiplex PCR, and TCRdb's table has in-frame clones only and misses some. The table includes 100,000 or so clones, 90% detected once. These data belong to a study of T cell responses to AZD1222 COVID-19 vaccine. Regarding the study as a whole: The peak T cell response came first, and repertoires were sampled only after it. Just six or seven AZD1222 recipients tested seropositive at baseline.

Sample: peripheral blood, taken on day 0 of AZD1222 vaccination. This TCR derives from an adult in good health. This chain connects TRBV4-2 to TRBJ1-5; the match to TRBD1 covers 8 bases. Here the CDR3 DNA reads TGTGCCAGCAGCCGTACAGGGGGTAGCAATCAGCCCCAGCATTTT. Its translation: CASSRTGGSNQPQHF.